This is a list of T cell receptor beta chains from one sample in a study of T cell responses to AZD1222 COVID-19 vaccine. Profiling relied on immunoSEQ multiplex PCR, and the TCRdb table lists in-frame clones only, not all of them. The top ten clones hold under 11% of a sample with fewer than 200,000 clones, almost 95% of them seen once. Sequencing used peripheral blood, obtained on day 0 of AZD1222 vaccination. The receptor set was obtained from an adult in good health. Each CDR3 is given without its conserved first and last residue.

J: TRBJ2-1; length: 13; V: TRBV2; CDR3: ASSLAGSSYNEQF
J: TRBJ2-3; length: 12; V: TRBV29-1; CDR3: SVVTVRSTDTQY
J: TRBJ1-1; length: 11; V: TRBV7-9; CDR3: ASSLVSTGEAF
J: TRBJ2-5; length: 13; V: TRBV9; CDR3: ASSVAWDSGETQY
J: TRBJ2-6; length: 14; V: TRBV6-4; CDR3: ASSDSAGSGANVLT
J: TRBJ1-1; length: 12; V: TRBV6-6; CDR3: ASSYSYMDTEAF
J: TRBJ2-3; length: 13; V: TRBV6-1; CDR3: ASSEGTGGTDTQY
J: TRBJ1-5; length: 15; V: TRBV5-8; CDR3: ASSLVVDYQVGQPQH
J: TRBJ2-3; length: 13; V: TRBV18; CDR3: ASSPETFLTDTQY
J: TRBJ1-1; length: 10; V: TRBV12-3/TRBV12-4; CDR3: ASTLQAGEAF
J: TRBJ2-3; length: 9; V: TRBV20-1; CDR3: SGGLTDTQY